This T cell receptor (beta chain) stems from a study of shared clonotypes between healthy human individuals. Division of CD4+ cells produced a CD45RA+ naive subset and a CD45RA-negative memory subset. V shed 3 bases, J shed 4 bases, and the junction held 9 bases outside the gene matches. This CDR3 is built from 16 residues. In germline, CDR1 is SGDLS, CDR2 YYNGEE. This table comes from immunoSEQ multiplex PCR, and its TCRdb copy is limited to in-frame clones, with some not included. In the table there are roughly 680,000 clones, around 70% of which are singletons. This sequence joins TRBV9 and TRBJ2-3; the match to TRBD2 covers 9 bases. This receptor was obtained from a woman in her 30s in good health. Sequences were obtained from memory CD4+ T cells sorted from blood. Subset defined: CD45RA-negative fraction. The CDR3 sequence: CASSAQGRLAADTQYF. The CDR3 coding sequence is TGTGCCAGCAGCGCACAGGGAAGACTAGCGGCAGATACGCAGTATTTT.